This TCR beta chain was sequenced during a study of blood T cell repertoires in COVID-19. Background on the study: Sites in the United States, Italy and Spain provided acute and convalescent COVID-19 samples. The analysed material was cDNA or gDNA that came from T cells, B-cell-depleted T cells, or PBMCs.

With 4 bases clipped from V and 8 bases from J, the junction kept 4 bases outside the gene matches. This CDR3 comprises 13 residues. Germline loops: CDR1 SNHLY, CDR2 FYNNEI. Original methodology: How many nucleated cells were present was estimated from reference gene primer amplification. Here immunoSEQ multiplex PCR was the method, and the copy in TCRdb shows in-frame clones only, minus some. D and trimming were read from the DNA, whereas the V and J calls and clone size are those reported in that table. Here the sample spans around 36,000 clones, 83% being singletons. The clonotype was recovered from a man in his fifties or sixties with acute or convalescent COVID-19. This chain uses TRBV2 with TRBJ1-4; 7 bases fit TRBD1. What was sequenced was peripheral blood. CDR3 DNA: TGTGCCAGCAGTGCCCCGGACAGGGAAAAACTGTTTTTT. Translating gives CASSAPDREKLFF.